This TCR beta chain came from a study of blood T cells in healthy people across ages. Whole-study findings and limits: Long-lived donors had more naive CD4+ cells and higher diversity than aged donors.

Then a second PCR, running about 6 to 12 cycles, was carried out with a sample-barcoded 5' primer and a J-beta primer mix. TCRdb recomputed calls from the 5' RACE reads with MiXCR, one row per CDR3 protein. Of hundreds of thousands of distinct CDR3 sequences listed, just over 55% are singletons. This clonotype was seen a single time. Its antigen remains unidentified. Mismatch with germline at one junction end may stem from a read error. Germline V gene data show CDR1 as KGHSH and CDR2 as LQKENI. The length of the CDR3 is 13 residues. The sequenced sample was blood. The chain uses TRBV18 and TRBJ1-1; D unresolved. The sequence was obtained from a man aged 40-49 years in good health. This chain's CDR3 is CAISDGPGTEAFF. In DNA form, the CDR3 reads TGTGCCATCTCAGACGGACCCGGCACTGAAGCTTTCTTT.